This entry concerns a single T cell receptor beta chain. Its antigen is undetermined. These data originate in a study of T cell responses to AZD1222 COVID-19 vaccine. Germline loops: CDR1 SNHLY, CDR2 FYNNEI. The CDR3 extends over 15 amino acids. The V gene end was trimmed by 5 bases and the J gene end by 3 bases; junction bases not matched to a gene: 4. Study findings and constraints: Donors, mostly white British, included more females; clonal diversity was possibly underestimated. With dominance at 160-218 and 743-854, vaccine-associated CD4 TCRs spanned spike.

TCRdb keeps only in-frame clones here, not all; method: immunoSEQ multiplex PCR. Of approximately 120,000 clones in the sample, 85% were seen once. This sequence originates from an adult who received the AZD1222 COVID-19 vaccine. The starting material was peripheral blood, obtained 28 days after the second AZD1222 dose. V is TRBV2 and J is TRBJ1-5, with TRBD1 identical over 10 bases. The CDR3 DNA reads as TGTGCCAGCAGTATCCGACAGGGGGCCAATCAGCCCCAGCATTTT. Translation: CASSIRQGANQPQHF.